The 4 T cell receptor beta chains below were found in one sample sequenced in a study of shared clonotypes between healthy human individuals. Sequencing was performed with immunoSEQ multiplex PCR; in TCRdb, only in-frame clones are kept and a portion is missing. The sample lists about 2.4 million clones, roughly 93% seen once, with 0.35% to 0.45% in the top ten. The specimen was naive CD4+ T cells from PBMCs. Subset here: CD45RA+ positively selected. The source of these receptors is a man aged 18 to 29 in good health. Some clones in this sample may be carry-over from other donors' samples.

The chain joins TRBV11-2 to TRBJ2-3, with D perhaps matching TRBD1 or TRBD2 (6 bases each). Germline-derived CDR1 and CDR2 are SGHAT and FQNNGV. The V end lost 4 bases, the J end lost 3 bases, and 17 bases lay between the germline ends. The CDR3 totals 16 residues. CDR3 bases: TGTGCCAGCAGCTCCTACGGGGGCGGTGGTACAGATACGCAGTATTTT. Its protein product is CASSSYGGGGTDTQYF.

This chain links TRBV18 with TRBJ1-2; a weak D match, TRBD1 (5 bases). CDR3 length equals 15 residues. Trimming cost V 1 base and J 3 bases, with 12 bases left between them. Germline loops: CDR1 KGHSH, CDR2 LQKENI. This CDR3 is CASSPLGTGDYGYTF. The DNA for the CDR3 is TGTGCCAGCTCACCACTCGGAACAGGTGACTATGGCTACACCTTC. Combining the CDR3 with reference TRBV18 and TRBJ1-2 gives the whole variable domain NAGVMQNPRHLVRRRGQEARLRCSPMKGHSHVYWYRQLPEEGLKFMVYLQKENIIDESGMPKERFSAEFPKEGPSILRIQQVVRGDSAAYFCASSPLGTGDYGYTFGSGTRLTVV.

Only a few counts were recorded for this clone. The chain is built from TRBV2 and TRBJ1-5; 8 nucleotides line up with TRBD1. Germline CDR1 reads SNHLY; CDR2 reads FYNNEI. Trimming at V came to 6 bases and at J to 5 bases, leaving 6 bases not matched to a gene. The CDR3 spans 14 residues. CDR3 residues: CASSAGQGYQPQHF. The CDR3 DNA reads TGTGCCAGCAGCGCCGGACAGGGCTATCAGCCCCAGCATTTT.

This clone was observed once. This chain connects TRBV10-3 to TRBJ2-3; 10 bases agree with TRBD2. Germline CDR1 ENHRY, CDR2 SYGVKD. The CDR3 has 17 residues. The junction had 8 bases not matched to a gene; V was cut back by 3 bases and J by 2 bases. The CDR3 spells CAISDLTSGMITDTQYF. DNA of the CDR3: TGTGCCATCAGTGACCTCACTAGCGGGATGATCACAGATACGCAGTATTTT.